This T cell receptor beta chain was captured in a study of cytomegalovirus exposure and HLA in healthy donors. Findings and caveats of the study: Earlier analysis found most TCR beta V segments productive about 90% or about 30% of the time.

The primer mix had 60 Vbeta and 13 Jbeta primers. Clones were read by immunoSEQ multiplex PCR, and TCRdb kept only the in-frame ones, dropping some. The data show approximately 100,000 clones, 75% to 85% seen once. In regard to this clone: The target antigen is unknown.

This CDR3 has 15 residues. The germline gives CDR1 LGHNT, CDR2 FRNRAP. The V and J ends lost 7 bases and 6 bases respectively, with 20 bases between them. Specimen: PBMCs. The sequence was obtained from a female donor in good health and CMV-seropositive. The rearrangement uses TRBV12-5 and TRBJ2-3; perhaps TRBD2 as D (6 bases). The CDR3 sequence: CASALGTPSGDTQYF. CDR3 nucleotide sequence: TGTGCTAGTGCCCTCGGGACTCCTTCTGGGGATACGCAGTATTTT. The whole variable domain, filled in from reference TRBV12-5 and TRBJ2-3, reads DARVTQTPRHKVTEMGQEVTMRCQPILGHNTVFWYRQTMMQGLELLAYFRNRAPLDDSGMPKDRFSAEMPDATLATLKIQPSEPRDSAVYFCASALGTPSGDTQYFGPGTRLTVL.